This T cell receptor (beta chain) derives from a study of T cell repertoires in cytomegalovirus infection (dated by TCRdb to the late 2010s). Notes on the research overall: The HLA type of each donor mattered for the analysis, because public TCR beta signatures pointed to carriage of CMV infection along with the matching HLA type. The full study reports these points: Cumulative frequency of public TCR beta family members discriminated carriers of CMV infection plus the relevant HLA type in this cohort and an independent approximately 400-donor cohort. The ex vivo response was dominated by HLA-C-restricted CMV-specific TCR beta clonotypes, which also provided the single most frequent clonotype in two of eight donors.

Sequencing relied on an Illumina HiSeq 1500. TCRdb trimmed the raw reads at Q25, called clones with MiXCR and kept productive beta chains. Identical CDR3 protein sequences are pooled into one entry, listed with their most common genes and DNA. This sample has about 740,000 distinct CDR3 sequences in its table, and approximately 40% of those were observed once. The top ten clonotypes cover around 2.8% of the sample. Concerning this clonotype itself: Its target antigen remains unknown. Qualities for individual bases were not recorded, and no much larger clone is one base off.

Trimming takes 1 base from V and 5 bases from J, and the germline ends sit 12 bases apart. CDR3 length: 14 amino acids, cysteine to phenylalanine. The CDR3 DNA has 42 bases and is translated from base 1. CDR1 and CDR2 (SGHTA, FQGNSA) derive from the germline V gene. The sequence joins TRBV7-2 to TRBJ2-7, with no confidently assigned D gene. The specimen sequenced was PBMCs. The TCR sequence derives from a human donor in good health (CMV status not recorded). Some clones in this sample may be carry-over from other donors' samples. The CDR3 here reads CASSLVSYGNEQYF. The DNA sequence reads TGTGCCAGCAGCTTAGTTTCGTATGGGAACGAGCAGTACTTC. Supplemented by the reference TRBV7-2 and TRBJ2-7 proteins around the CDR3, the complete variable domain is GAGVSQSPSNKVTEKGKDVELRCDPISGHTALYWYRQSLGQGLEFLIYFQGNSAPDKSGLPSDRFSAERTGGSVSTLTIQRTQQEDSAVYLCASSLVSYGNEQYFGPGTRLTVT.